What follows are 13 T cell receptor beta chains derived from one specimen sequenced in a study of cytomegalovirus exposure and HLA in healthy donors. Researchers ran the PCR with 60 Vbeta and 13 Jbeta primers. Using immunoSEQ multiplex PCR, the repertoire was profiled, and TCRdb retains in-frame clones only, with some absent. The sample contains about 120,000 clones, roughly 8.6% of which appear only once. Material: PBMCs. The receptor set was obtained from a woman in her thirties or forties in good health and CMV-seropositive.

This clone came up a few times. This chain joins TRBV2 and TRBJ2-3, with a tentative D call TRBD2 (6 bases). V lost 6 bases and J lost 5, with 18 bases in between. There are 15 residues in the CDR3. Germline assignment: CDR1 SNHLY and CDR2 FYNNEI. CDR3 in DNA: TGTGCCAGCAGCGCCTCCGGGGACTCCGGAGATACGCAGTATTTT. This encodes CASSASGDSGDTQYF.

The gene calls are TRBV5-1 and TRBJ1-2; TRBD1 agrees at 11 bases. The CDR3 is 15 amino acids. The ends lost 2 bases at V and 4 bases at J; junction bases unmatched: 4. From germline, CDR1 is SGHRS and CDR2 YFSETQ. The CDR3 reads CASSFGQGAGYGYTF. For the CDR3, the DNA is TGCGCCAGCAGCTTCGGACAGGGGGCGGGCTATGGCTACACCTTC.

The chain links TRBV25-1 to TRBJ1-2; D not certain. V was shortened by 1 base and J by 7 bases, with 7 bases between the two germline ends. Germline V CDR1 and CDR2: MGHDK, SYGVNS. The CDR3 is made up of 12 amino acids. CDR3 protein: CASSESLSGYTF. CDR3 bases: TGTGCCAGCAGTGAATCTCTATCTGGCTACACCTTC.

The rearrangement uses TRBV18 and TRBJ1-4, with D perhaps TRBD1 (6 bases). Trimming stripped 6 bases from V and 0 bases from J, with 11 bases between. The germline V gene has CDR1 KGHSH and CDR2 LQKENI. This CDR3 has 15 residues. CDR3 in DNA: TGTGCCAGCTCGGCCACAGGGCCAACTAATGAAAAACTGTTTTTT. Residues: CASSATGPTNEKLFF.

The rearrangement links TRBV7-3 to TRBJ1-1; D might be TRBD1 (6 bases). CDR3 length: 13 residues. V gave up 8 bases and J gave up 1 base, with 11 bases separating them. Germline loops: CDR1 SGHTA, CDR2 FQGTGA. CDR3: CASGETGNTEAFF. The CDR3 DNA reads TGTGCCAGCGGAGAGACAGGGAACACTGAAGCTTTCTTT.

J is TRBJ2-3 and V is TRBV5-1, with 9 bases aligning to TRBD2. CDR1 and CDR2 from the germline V gene are SGHRS and YFSETQ. The V and J ends lost 4 bases and 4 bases, in that order; junction bases with no gene match: 4. CDR3 length: 14 amino acids. In nucleotides, the CDR3 is TGCGCCAGCAGCCAAACTAGCGGGTCAGATACGCAGTATTTT. This translates into CASSQTSGSDTQYF. Full variable domain (remainder filled in from reference TRBV5-1 and TRBJ2-3): KAGVTQTPRYLIKTRGQQVTLSCSPISGHRSVSWYQQTPGQGLQFLFEYFSETQRNKGNFPGRFSGRQFSNSRSEMNVSTLELGDSALYLCASSQTSGSDTQYFGPGTRLTVL.

This chain links TRBV5-4 with TRBJ1-2; perhaps TRBD1 as D (5 bases). The V end was cut by 0 bases, the J end by 5 bases, with 20 bases between. The CDR3 runs 17 residues. Germline V gene lookup returns CDR1 SGHNT and CDR2 YYREEE (reference sequence). The CDR3 DNA sequence: TGTGCCAGCAGCTTGGGGGGGGGAAGGGCCGGCGGTTATGGCTACACCTTC. Translating gives CASSLGGGRAGGYGYTF.

Only a few counts were recorded for this clone. CDR3 DNA sequence: TGTGCCAGCAGGGCGGGACTGACCTACGAGCAGTACTTC. This gives the protein CASRAGLTYEQYF. The chain combines TRBV6-1 with TRBJ2-7; D may be TRBD2 (6 bases). CDR1 MNHNS and CDR2 SASEGT come from the germline V gene. Trimming stripped 6 bases from V and 2 bases from J, with 11 bases between. The CDR3 loop spans 13 amino acids.

This chain connects TRBV7-9 to TRBJ2-1, with 11 bases lining up with TRBD2. This CDR3 is 12 amino acids long. V was pared by 4 bases and J by 14 bases, with 4 bases of the junction left unmatched. The germline V gene encodes CDR1 SEHNR and CDR2 FQNEAQ (reference sequence). The CDR3 reads CASSSLAGGKFF. DNA for the CDR3: TGTGCCAGCAGCTCCCTAGCGGGGGGTAAGTTCTTC.

This CDR3 is CSVDPGGNYEQYF. The CDR3 bases are TGCAGCGTTGATCCAGGGGGCAACTACGAGCAGTACTTC. V gene TRBV29-1 combines with J gene TRBJ2-7, with TRBD1 identical over 8 bases. CDR3 length: 13 residues. J was trimmed by 3 bases and V by 3 bases; bases with no gene match: 4. Germline loops: CDR1 SQVTM, CDR2 ANQGSEA.

J is TRBJ1-1 and V is TRBV5-1; the D is unclear. This CDR3 spans 15 amino acids. V shed 6 bases and J shed 5 bases, with 20 bases lying between them. Per germline, CDR1 SGHRS and CDR2 YFSETQ. This CDR3 reads CASTLLEGSGTEAFF. CDR3 bases: TGCGCCAGCACCCTTTTGGAAGGGAGCGGGACTGAAGCTTTCTTT.

The chain links TRBV2 to TRBJ1-3; D not resolved. CDR3 length: 18 residues. Between the trimmed V and J ends, which lost 3 bases and 0 bases, there was a span of 18 bases. Germline assignment: CDR1 SNHLY and CDR2 FYNNEI. The CDR3 region is CASSDSPNRVHSGNTIYF. CDR3 in DNA: TGTGCCAGCAGTGATAGTCCGAATCGGGTCCACTCTGGAAACACCATATATTTT.

The J gene is TRBJ2-3, the V gene TRBV28; D is unclear. The germline V gene encodes CDR1 MDHEN and CDR2 SYDVKM. With 5 bases removed from V and 4 bases from J, the gap between germline ends came to 13 bases. This CDR3 comprises 14 residues. The CDR3 protein is CASSLPPVADTQYF. The CDR3 nucleotides read TGTGCCAGCAGTCTACCGCCCGTTGCAGATACGCAGTATTTT.